The 26 T cell receptor beta chains listed next were all sequenced from one sample in a study of beta chain features in type 1 diabetes. The study reverse transcribed the entire isolated RNA, so it sequenced expressed TCRB transcripts. Here immunoSEQ multiplex PCR was the method, and the copy in TCRdb shows in-frame clones only, minus some. The table lists hundreds of thousands of clones, 10% to 15% of them singletons, with 0.017% in the top ten. The sequenced sample was naive CD4+ T cells from blood. These receptors came from a man in his late teens or twenties in good health.

V and J are TRBV5-4 and TRBJ1-2, with TRBD1 matching over 8 bases. V dropped 0 bases and J dropped 2; count of bases not matched to a gene: 6. This CDR3 is built from 16 residues. Germline V gives CDR1 SGHNT, CDR2 YYREEE (reference sequence). The CDR3 here is CASSLDWDRRNYGYTF. The CDR3 nucleotides read TGTGCCAGCAGCTTGGATTGGGACAGGAGAAACTATGGCTACACCTTC.

This chain joins TRBV5-1 and TRBJ2-7; 9 bases agree with TRBD1. The CDR3 loop spans 14 amino acids. Germline CDR1 and CDR2: SGHRS and YFSETQ. V dropped 6 bases and J dropped 2; count of bases not matched to a gene: 6. In DNA form, the CDR3 reads TGCGCCAGCATGGAGACAGGGGGTCCCTACGAGCAGTACTTC. Translated, it gives CASMETGGPYEQYF.

This clone was seen a few times. The V gene is TRBV28, the J gene TRBJ2-5; D not resolved. Germline V CDR1 and CDR2: MDHEN, SYDVKM. Between the trimmed V and J ends, which lost 5 bases and 4 bases, there was a span of 8 bases. The CDR3 spans 12 residues. The DNA of the CDR3 is TGTGCCAGCAGTGATAACAGAGAGACCCAGTACTTC. Translation gives CASSDNRETQYF.

This clone was picked up a small number of times. The chain employs TRBV19 and TRBJ2-7, with 9 bases aligning to TRBD1. Germline assignment: CDR1 LNHDA and CDR2 SQIVND (reference sequence). The V and J ends lost 3 bases and 3 bases, in that order; junction bases with no gene match: 6. CDR3 length equals 15 residues. The CDR3 loop is CASSIRTGEGYEQYF. The CDR3 coding sequence is TGTGCCAGTAGTATCCGGACAGGGGAAGGCTACGAGCAGTACTTC.

This clone has only a few counts. CDR3 in amino acids: CASSLSGHQEETQYF. The CDR3 DNA is TGTGCCAGCAGCTTATCGGGACATCAAGAAGAGACCCAGTACTTC. The chain couples TRBV7-3 to TRBJ2-5, with D maybe TRBD1 (6 bases). Germline CDR1 is SGHTA and CDR2 is FQGTGA. V dropped 2 bases and J dropped 3 bases, with 13 bases sitting between them. CDR3 length equals 15 residues.

The rearrangement links TRBV6-1 to TRBJ1-5, with a weak D call TRBD1 (5 bases). The CDR3 sequence is 14 residues long. Trimming pared 3 bases from V and 3 bases from J, leaving 9 bases between. The V gene's germline CDR1 is MNHNS and CDR2 SASEGT. The DNA of the CDR3 is TGTGCCAGCAGTGATCCGGGACTCAATCAGCCCCAGCATTTT. It specifies CASSDPGLNQPQHF.

This clone has more than one count but fewer than ten. The J gene is TRBJ1-2, the V gene TRBV6-1; 9 bases fit TRBD1. Losses at the gene ends were 4 bases for V and 8 bases for J; bases not matched to a gene: 11. Germline values: CDR1 MNHNS, CDR2 SASEGT. The CDR3 runs to 15 residues. The CDR3 DNA reads as TGTGCCAGCAGTGTACAGATGGGGACAGGGAAAGGCTACACCTTC. Amino acids: CASSVQMGTGKGYTF.

Only a few counts were recorded for this clone. This sequence joins TRBV7-8 and TRBJ2-7, with D maybe TRBD1 (5 bases). The CDR3 is 15 residues long. Between the trimmed V and J ends, which lost 2 bases and 4 bases, there was a span of 15 bases. Germline V gene data show CDR1 as SGHVS and CDR2 as FQNEAQ. CDR3 sequence reads: CASSLSPGQPYEQYF. DNA of the CDR3: TGTGCCAGCAGCTTAAGCCCCGGACAACCTTACGAGCAGTACTTC.

The V and J genes are TRBV19 and TRBJ2-1; 12 bases align to TRBD2. J lost 8 bases, V lost 2 bases, and 4 bases had no gene match. Per the germline V gene, CDR1 is LNHDA and CDR2 is SQIVND (reference sequence). The CDR3 covers 15 residues. The CDR3 DNA reads as TGTGCCAGTAGTATACTAGCGGGAGGGCACGATGAGCAGTTCTTC. Protein sequence: CASSILAGGHDEQFF.

The gene calls are TRBV7-2 and TRBJ2-7; weak D call: TRBD2 (5 bases). This CDR3 has 15 amino acids. Germline CDR1 reads SGHTA; CDR2 reads FQGNSA. V was clipped by 0 bases and J by 0 bases, with 9 bases between them. CDR3 protein: CASSLAPAGSYEQYF. The DNA for the CDR3 is TGTGCCAGCAGCTTAGCACCGGCGGGCTCCTACGAGCAGTACTTC.

The chain has TRBV30 and TRBJ2-3; 7 positions match TRBD2. The CDR3 covers 15 residues. Germline CDR1 and CDR2: GTSNPN and SVGIG (reference sequence). V shed 5 bases, J shed 4 bases, and the junction held 12 bases outside the gene matches. As DNA, the CDR3 is TGTGCCTGGTCCCCCGGGGCGGGGGTATCAGATACGCAGTATTTT. Translation gives CAWSPGAGVSDTQYF.

This chain joins TRBV28 and TRBJ2-7; 11 bases are shared with TRBD2. Trimming removed 5 bases from V and 6 bases from J; junction bases left unmatched: 18. Germline-derived CDR1 and CDR2 are MDHEN and SYDVKM. This CDR3 region has 18 residues. CDR3 nucleotides: TGTGCCAGCAGTCCCCACCGACGGGTTAGCGGGAGGGTTGGCGAGCAGTACTTC. This sequence encodes CASSPHRRVSGRVGEQYF.

This chain uses TRBV7-8 with TRBJ2-6; perhaps TRBD1 as D (5 bases). The CDR3 consists of 18 residues. Trimming removed 4 bases at V and 4 bases at J, with 20 bases between. CDR1 is SGHVS and CDR2 is FQNEAQ in the germline V gene. The CDR3 here is CASSSFRAPLGGANVLTF. The CDR3, as DNA: TGTGCCAGCAGCTCATTCAGGGCTCCTCTCGGAGGGGCCAACGTCCTGACTTTC.

V and J are TRBV4-1 and TRBJ2-1; D gene unclear. V was pared by 0 bases and J by 4 bases, with 7 bases between. The CDR3 has 14 residues. Germline lookup yields CDR1 MGHRA and CDR2 YSYEKL. The CDR3 DNA reads TGCGCCAGCAGCCAAGAACAGAATTACAATGAGCAGTTCTTC. This gives the protein CASSQEQNYNEQFF.

This clone was counted a few times. The chain has TRBV6-5 and TRBJ2-5; D possibly corresponds to TRBD2 (5 bases). The V and J ends lost 0 bases and 4 bases respectively, with 12 bases between them. The CDR3 extends over 15 amino acids. CDR1 MNHEY and CDR2 SVGAGI come from the germline V gene. This CDR3 reads CASSYSISSGETQYF. The CDR3 DNA is TGTGCCAGCAGTTACTCGATTTCCAGCGGAGAGACCCAGTACTTC.

CDR3 sequence: CASSLNGQYSNQPQHF. The CDR3 region has the DNA TGTGCCAGCAGCTTGAACGGACAGTATAGCAATCAGCCCCAGCATTTT. The J gene is TRBJ1-5, the V gene TRBV5-4, with D maybe TRBD1 (6 bases). V lost 1 base and J lost 0, with 11 bases in between. Per germline, CDR1 SGHNT and CDR2 YYREEE (reference sequence). The CDR3 runs to 16 residues.

The gene calls are TRBV5-4 and TRBJ2-7, with TRBD1 matching 9 bases. CDR3 length: 16 residues. Germline CDR1 SGHNT, CDR2 YYREEE (reference sequence). The junction had 8 bases not matched to a gene; V was cut back by 3 bases and J by 1 base. CDR3 sequence reads: CASSSARGTGSYEQYF. The CDR3 DNA follows: TGTGCCAGCAGCTCCGCGAGGGGGACAGGGTCCTACGAGCAGTACTTC.

This clone was counted between two and nine times. J is TRBJ2-1 and V is TRBV5-1; TRBD1 matches at 7 bases. Unmatched junction bases numbered 5, after V lost 0 bases and J lost 8 bases. This CDR3 has 14 amino acids. Germline assignment: CDR1 SGHRS and CDR2 YFSETQ. In DNA, the CDR3 is TGCGCCAGCAGCTTGGGGGACACAGGGGATGAGCAGTTCTTC. Translated, it gives CASSLGDTGDEQFF.

This clone was seen more than once but under ten times. The chain employs TRBV7-3 and TRBJ2-3; 9 bases line up with TRBD1. CDR3 length: 14 amino acids. Trimming took 2 bases from V and 6 from J; bases not matched to a gene: 3. Germline CDR1 SGHTA, CDR2 FQGTGA. The CDR3 loop is CASSLLDRGDTQYF. DNA of the CDR3: TGTGCCAGCAGCTTACTGGACAGGGGTGATACGCAGTATTTT. Full variable domain (rest looked up from reference TRBV7-3 and TRBJ2-3): GAGVSQTPSNKVTEKGKYVELRCDPISGHTALYWYRQSLGQGPEFLIYFQGTGAADDSGLPNDRFFAVRPEGSVSTLKIQRTERGDSAVYLCASSLLDRGDTQYFGPGTRLTVL.

The chain links TRBV5-4 to TRBJ2-3, with TRBD2 identical over 8 bases. V dropped 2 bases and J dropped 7; count of bases not matched to a gene: 15. The CDR3 spans 17 residues. Germline lookup yields CDR1 SGHNT and CDR2 YYREEE (reference sequence). CDR3 nucleotide sequence: TGTGCCAGCAGCTTAGCCGGTTCCGGGGGGGCCAGAAATACGCAGTATTTT. Its translation: CASSLAGSGGARNTQYF.

The chain is built from TRBV10-3 and TRBJ2-2; no definite D call. The CDR3 runs to 13 residues. V shed 4 bases and J shed 1 base, with 4 bases lying between them. The germline V gene encodes CDR1 ENHRY and CDR2 SYGVKD. The CDR3: CAISAQNTGELFF. Here the CDR3 DNA reads TGTGCCATCAGTGCACAGAACACCGGGGAGCTGTTTTTT.

This chain connects TRBV30 to TRBJ2-1; TRBD2 matches 8 bases. The germline V gene has CDR1 GTSNPN and CDR2 SVGIG (reference sequence). The CDR3 covers 15 residues. The J segment lost 8 bases and the V segment lost 3 bases, leaving 12 bases of the junction unmatched. CDR3 DNA sequence: TGTGCCTGGAGCCCTAGCGGGCACACCTCCGATGAGCAGTTCTTC. It is translated as CAWSPSGHTSDEQFF.

This clone was observed a handful of times. The chain uses TRBV4-3 and TRBJ1-4; D perhaps matches TRBD1 (6 bases). Germline lookup yields CDR1 LGHNA and CDR2 YSLEER. The CDR3 runs 17 residues. V lost 0 bases and J lost 1, with 12 bases in between. In nucleotides, the CDR3 is TGCGCCAGCAGCCAAGATCGGCGCAGGGGAACTAATGAAAAACTGTTTTTT. It encodes CASSQDRRRGTNEKLFF.

This clone has only a few counts. The J gene is TRBJ2-3, the V gene TRBV5-1; the match to TRBD1 covers 12 bases. The CDR3 is 15 residues long. J lost 2 bases, V lost 4 bases, and 2 bases had no gene match. Germline assignment: CDR1 SGHRS and CDR2 YFSETQ. The CDR3 here is CASSTGQGATDTQYF. CDR3 bases: TGCGCCAGCAGCACGGGACAGGGGGCCACAGATACGCAGTATTTT.

The chain is built from TRBV6-5 and TRBJ2-1, with D possibly TRBD2 on 7 matching bases. Germline V lookup: CDR1 MNHEY, CDR2 SVGAGI. V was pared by 7 bases and J by 5 bases, with 12 bases between. The CDR3 covers 13 residues. CDR3 in DNA: TGTGCCAGCAAGGGGGGGGCCAACAATGAGCAGTTCTTC. Its translation is CASKGGANNEQFF.

This clone has only a few counts. This chain links TRBV10-3 with TRBJ2-7; the match to TRBD1 covers 7 bases. Germline V gene data show CDR1 as ENHRY and CDR2 as SYGVKD. The CDR3 runs to 14 residues. V lost 6 bases, J lost 0 bases, and 5 bases stayed unmatched. CDR3 bases: TGTGCCATCAGGGGAAGGGACAGCTCCTACGAGCAGTACTTC. This codes for CAIRGRDSSYEQYF.